A selection of T cell receptor beta chains follows, all from one sample in a study of Graves' ophthalmopathy and Graves' hyperthyroidism. TCRdb reanalysed the multiplex PCR reads using MiXCR and keeps one entry per CDR3 protein. Of more than 300,000 distinct CDR3 sequences listed, approximately 15% were seen once; the top ten hold about 7.3%. Sequenced sample: peripheral blood. Receptors originate from a woman under 30 with stable Graves' hyperthyroidism. Both conserved end residues are part of each CDR3. The D gene is left open where the match is weak. The size entry is marked missing in some rows and otherwise reads once, few, many or a size class.

D gene: TRBD1; V gene: TRBV29-1; clone size: many; J gene: TRBJ1-5; CDR3 DNA: TGCAGCGTTACGAAGGGGGCAGAAGATCAGCCCCAGCATTTT; CDR3 protein: CSVTKGAEDQPQHF
D gene: -; V gene: TRBV27; clone size: many; J gene: TRBJ1-6; CDR3 DNA: TGTGCCAGCAGTTTAGGGGGGTTAGGGTCACCCCTCCACTTT; CDR3 protein: CASSLGGLGSPLHF
D gene: -; V gene: TRBV12-3/TRBV12-4; clone size: many; J gene: TRBJ1-2; CDR3 DNA: TGTGCCAGCTCGGCGGGACATAAAGGCTACACCTTC; CDR3 protein: CASSAGHKGYTF
D gene: -; V gene: TRBV6-5; clone size: many; J gene: TRBJ2-7; CDR3 DNA: TGTGCCAGCAGTCACACCCACGAGCAGTACTTC; CDR3 protein: CASSHTHEQYF
D gene: TRBD1; V gene: TRBV20-1; clone size: -; J gene: TRBJ2-7; CDR3 DNA: TGCAGTGCTAGAGACGACAGGGGGCGTTCGTACGAGCAGTACTTC; CDR3 protein: CSARDDRGRSYEQYF
D gene: TRBD1; V gene: TRBV2; clone size: -; J gene: TRBJ2-7; CDR3 DNA: TGTGCCAGCCGGGGACAGACCTTCACCCGCTACGATCAGTACTTC; CDR3 protein: CASRGQTFTRYDQYF
D gene: TRBD1; V gene: TRBV4-1; clone size: -; J gene: TRBJ2-2; CDR3 DNA: TGCGCCAGCAGCCAAGCCGGACAGGGGTTCGGGGAGCTGTTTTTT; CDR3 protein: CASSQAGQGFGELFF
D gene: TRBD1; V gene: TRBV11-3; clone size: many; J gene: TRBJ2-7; CDR3 DNA: TGTGCCAGCAGCTTTTCGGACAGGGGATACGAGCAGTACTTC; CDR3 protein: CASSFSDRGYEQYF
D gene: -; V gene: TRBV12-5; clone size: many; J gene: TRBJ1-5; CDR3 DNA: TGTGCTAGTGGCCGAAATCAGCCCCAGCATTTT; CDR3 protein: CASGRNQPQHF
D gene: -; V gene: TRBV7-9; clone size: many; J gene: TRBJ2-7; CDR3 DNA: TGTGCCAGCAGCTTATCCCCCCCCTACGAGCAGTACTTC; CDR3 protein: CASSLSPPYEQYF
D gene: -; V gene: TRBV19; clone size: many; J gene: TRBJ1-5; CDR3 DNA: TGTGCCAGTAGTATACTGTCCAGGGGTAATCAGCCCCAGCATTTT; CDR3 protein: CASSILSRGNQPQHF
D gene: TRBD1; V gene: TRBV12-3/TRBV12-4; clone size: many; J gene: TRBJ1-5; CDR3 DNA: TGTGCCAGCAGTTTGACAGGGAGTGTTCAGCCCCAGCATTTT; CDR3 protein: CASSLTGSVQPQHF
D gene: TRBD1; V gene: TRBV7-2; clone size: many; J gene: TRBJ2-7; CDR3 DNA: TGTGCCAGCAGCTACCGGGACAGGCCTTCCTACGAGCAGTACTTC; CDR3 protein: CASSYRDRPSYEQYF
D gene: -; V gene: TRBV11-2; clone size: few; J gene: TRBJ2-5; CDR3 DNA: TGTGCCAGCAGCTTACTGTCCGGGCTCCAAGAGACCCAGTACTTC; CDR3 protein: CASSLLSGLQETQYF
D gene: -; V gene: TRBV6-5; clone size: many; J gene: TRBJ2-7; CDR3 DNA: TGTGCCAGCAGTTACTCCAGACAGTATTCCTACGAGCAGTACTTC; CDR3 protein: CASSYSRQYSYEQYF
D gene: -; V gene: TRBV4-1; clone size: few; J gene: TRBJ2-7; CDR3 DNA: TGCGCCAGCAGCCAGTTATTGGTTAACGAGCAGTACTTC; CDR3 protein: CASSQLLVNEQYF
D gene: -; V gene: TRBV12-3/TRBV12-4; clone size: many; J gene: TRBJ2-3; CDR3 DNA: TGTGCCAGCAGTTTTCCGACAGGCACAGATACGCAGTATTTT; CDR3 protein: CASSFPTGTDTQYF
D gene: TRBD1; V gene: TRBV18; clone size: few; J gene: TRBJ1-1; CDR3 DNA: TGTGCCAGCTCACTACTTCCGGGACAGCAGAACACTGAAGCTTTCTTT; CDR3 protein: CASSLLPGQQNTEAFF
D gene: TRBD1; V gene: TRBV25-1; clone size: many; J gene: TRBJ1-6; CDR3 DNA: TGTGCCAGCAGAGAACAGGGGGCTAACTCACCCCTCCACTTT; CDR3 protein: CASREQGANSPLHF
D gene: -; V gene: TRBV11-3; clone size: many; J gene: TRBJ1-6; CDR3 DNA: TGTGCCAGCAGCTTAGAGTCGGACTATAATTCACCCCTCCACTTT; CDR3 protein: CASSLESDYNSPLHF
D gene: -; V gene: TRBV6-2/TRBV6-3; clone size: few; J gene: TRBJ2-1; CDR3 DNA: TGTGCCAGCAGTTACGGCTTGGGACAAGCCTCCTACAATGAGCAGTTCTTC; CDR3 protein: CASSYGLGQASYNEQFF
D gene: -; V gene: TRBV2; clone size: many; J gene: TRBJ2-7; CDR3 DNA: TGTGCCAGCAGTGAAGCGGGCGAGCAGTACTTC; CDR3 protein: CASSEAGEQYF
D gene: -; V gene: TRBV20-1; clone size: -; J gene: TRBJ2-7; CDR3 DNA: TGCAGTGGTAGGGGGGGTAGCTCCTACGAGCAGTACTTC; CDR3 protein: CSGRGGSSYEQYF
D gene: -; V gene: TRBV15; clone size: -; J gene: TRBJ1-2; CDR3 DNA: TGTGCCACCAGCACCCTCCGTAGTCATTCCGACACACTCTATGGCTACACCTTC; CDR3 protein: CATSTLRSHSDTLYGYTF
D gene: TRBD2; V gene: TRBV18; clone size: -; J gene: TRBJ2-7; CDR3 DNA: TGTGCCAGCTCACCCCGGAGGCTAGCGGGGGCTTTAACCTACGAGCAGTACTTC; CDR3 protein: CASSPRRLAGALTYEQYF
D gene: TRBD1; V gene: TRBV11-1; clone size: few; J gene: TRBJ2-7; CDR3 DNA: TGTGCCAGCAGCTCCCCGGACCCGGGACAGGGCCCGTACGAGCAGTACTTC; CDR3 protein: CASSSPDPGQGPYEQYF
D gene: -; V gene: TRBV25-1; clone size: many; J gene: TRBJ1-2; CDR3 DNA: TGTGCCAGCAGTGATGACAGTAACTATGGCTACACCTTC; CDR3 protein: CASSDDSNYGYTF
D gene: -; V gene: TRBV5-1; clone size: many; J gene: TRBJ2-7; CDR3 DNA: TGCGCCAGCAGCTTTGAGGGAAACCTTTACTCCTACGAGCAGTACTTC; CDR3 protein: CASSFEGNLYSYEQYF
D gene: -; V gene: TRBV20-1; clone size: few; J gene: TRBJ2-5; CDR3 DNA: TGCAGTGCAATCCAAGAGACCCAGTACTTC; CDR3 protein: CSAIQETQYF
D gene: -; V gene: TRBV29-1; clone size: -; J gene: TRBJ2-2; CDR3 DNA: TGCAGCGTGAGGCAGTACACCGGGGATCTGTTTTTT; CDR3 protein: CSVRQYTGDLFF
D gene: TRBD1; V gene: TRBV20-1; clone size: many; J gene: TRBJ1-1; CDR3 DNA: TGCAGTGCTAAGGGACAGAATATTGAAGCTTTCTTT; CDR3 protein: CSAKGQNIEAFF
D gene: -; V gene: TRBV28; clone size: many; J gene: TRBJ1-1; CDR3 DNA: TGTGCCAGCAGTTCGTGGACCCTGGAGGTAGCTTTCTTT; CDR3 protein: CASSSWTLEVAFF
D gene: -; V gene: TRBV12-3/TRBV12-4; clone size: many; J gene: TRBJ1-5; CDR3 DNA: TGTGCCAGCAGTCTCCGACAGGACGCGAATCAGCCCCAGCATTTT; CDR3 protein: CASSLRQDANQPQHF
D gene: -; V gene: TRBV7-2; clone size: few; J gene: TRBJ2-2; CDR3 DNA: TGTGCCAGCAGCTTCCGGGACTCGAACACCGGGGAGCTGTTTTTT; CDR3 protein: CASSFRDSNTGELFF
D gene: TRBD1; V gene: TRBV2; clone size: many; J gene: TRBJ1-1; CDR3 DNA: TGTGCCAGCATGACAGGGATCGGAAACACTGAAGCTTTCTTT; CDR3 protein: CASMTGIGNTEAFF
D gene: TRBD1; V gene: TRBV7-9; clone size: few; J gene: TRBJ1-2; CDR3 DNA: TGTGCCAGCGGAAGTACAGGGGGCGCCTATGGCTACACCTTC; CDR3 protein: CASGSTGGAYGYTF
D gene: TRBD1; V gene: TRBV18; clone size: -; J gene: TRBJ2-7; CDR3 DNA: TGTGCCAGCTCACGAGAACAGGGGTTCTACGAGCAGTACTTC; CDR3 protein: CASSREQGFYEQYF
D gene: -; V gene: TRBV7-2; clone size: many; J gene: TRBJ1-6; CDR3 DNA: TGTGCCAGCAGCTTAAGGTGGGACCCGGGGCCGGGACCCCTCCACTTT; CDR3 protein: CASSLRWDPGPGPLHF
D gene: -; V gene: TRBV6-2/TRBV6-3; clone size: -; J gene: TRBJ2-5; CDR3 DNA: TGTGCCACGGCAGCAGCTCAAGAGACCCAGTACTTC; CDR3 protein: CATAAAQETQYF
D gene: -; V gene: TRBV6-1; clone size: many; J gene: TRBJ1-6; CDR3 DNA: TGTGCCAGCAGGCGGGGGTACGAATCACCCCTCCACTTT; CDR3 protein: CASRRGYESPLHF
D gene: -; V gene: TRBV7-9; clone size: -; J gene: TRBJ1-2; CDR3 DNA: TGTGCCAGCAGCCCTCAGGGTTCTGGCTACACCTTC; CDR3 protein: CASSPQGSGYTF
D gene: -; V gene: TRBV24-1; clone size: many; J gene: TRBJ1-5; CDR3 DNA: TGTGCCACCAGCGACAGGAGCAATCAGCCCCAGCATTTT; CDR3 protein: CATSDRSNQPQHF
D gene: -; V gene: TRBV27; clone size: many; J gene: TRBJ1-2; CDR3 DNA: TGTGCCAGCAGTACGACCCCTAGTTTCGGCTACACCTTC; CDR3 protein: CASSTTPSFGYTF
D gene: TRBD1; V gene: TRBV12-3/TRBV12-4; clone size: many; J gene: TRBJ2-7; CDR3 DNA: TGTGCCAGCAGCTACTGGACAGGGCAGTTCGAGCAGTACTTC; CDR3 protein: CASSYWTGQFEQYF
D gene: -; V gene: TRBV28; clone size: -; J gene: TRBJ1-5; CDR3 DNA: TGTGCCAGCAGTCCGTCGCGCGGGAATCAGCCTCAGCATTTT; CDR3 protein: CASSPSRGNQPQHF
D gene: TRBD1; V gene: TRBV12-3/TRBV12-4; clone size: many; J gene: TRBJ1-1; CDR3 DNA: TGTGCCAGCAGTTTTAGACAGGGGGCTATGAACACTGAAGCTTTCTTT; CDR3 protein: CASSFRQGAMNTEAFF
D gene: -; V gene: TRBV6-5; clone size: -; J gene: TRBJ1-6; CDR3 DNA: TGTGCCAGCAGTTACTCGGTCAGCTCTAATTCACCCCTCCACTTT; CDR3 protein: CASSYSVSSNSPLHF
D gene: -; V gene: TRBV7-2; clone size: many; J gene: TRBJ2-5; CDR3 DNA: TGTGCCAGCGGAGAGGGTACAGGAGAGACCCAGTACTTC; CDR3 protein: CASGEGTGETQYF
D gene: TRBD2; V gene: TRBV12-3/TRBV12-4; clone size: -; J gene: TRBJ2-2; CDR3 DNA: TGTGCCAGCAGTGCACCATGGAGGGCAGGGAGGGACACCGGGGAGCTGTTTTTT; CDR3 protein: CASSAPWRAGRDTGELFF
D gene: TRBD2; V gene: TRBV20-1; clone size: many; J gene: TRBJ2-7; CDR3 DNA: TGCAGTGCTAGAGGTAGCTCATTCGACGGGGGGGAGCAGTACTTC; CDR3 protein: CSARGSSFDGGEQYF
D gene: -; V gene: TRBV7-2; clone size: many; J gene: TRBJ2-5; CDR3 DNA: TGTGCCAGCAGCTTAACCGTAGCGGCTTTCGGTGTGACCCAGTACTTC; CDR3 protein: CASSLTVAAFGVTQYF